Ten or more counts support the clone carrying this T cell receptor beta chain. Its antigen is not known. This entry comes from a study of T cell repertoires in cytomegalovirus infection. Overall study context: In public TCR beta signatures, there were indications of both CMV infection and matching HLA type. Regarding the study as a whole: Dominating the ex vivo response were TCR beta clonotypes that were CMV-specific and HLA-C-restricted.

One entry per CDR3 protein results from TCRdb running MiXCR on the reads. The sample lists fewer than 550,000 distinct CDR3 sequences, approximately 17% occurring once. Germline CDR1 is MGHRA and CDR2 is YSYEKL. The CDR3 sequence is 16 residues long. V trimming: 3 bases; J trimming: 10 bases; junction bases outside the gene matches: 15. This sequence was found in a human donor in good health (CMV status not recorded). Some clones in this sample may be carry-over from other donors' samples. The chain joins TRBV4-1 to TRBJ2-1; 7 nucleotides agree with TRBD1. The sample was CD8+ T cells from PBMCs. The CDR3 nucleotides are TGCGCCAGCAGCCAGCTGACAGGGCCTTCTTCGAAGGAGCAGTTCTTC. Translating gives CASSQLTGPSSKEQFF.